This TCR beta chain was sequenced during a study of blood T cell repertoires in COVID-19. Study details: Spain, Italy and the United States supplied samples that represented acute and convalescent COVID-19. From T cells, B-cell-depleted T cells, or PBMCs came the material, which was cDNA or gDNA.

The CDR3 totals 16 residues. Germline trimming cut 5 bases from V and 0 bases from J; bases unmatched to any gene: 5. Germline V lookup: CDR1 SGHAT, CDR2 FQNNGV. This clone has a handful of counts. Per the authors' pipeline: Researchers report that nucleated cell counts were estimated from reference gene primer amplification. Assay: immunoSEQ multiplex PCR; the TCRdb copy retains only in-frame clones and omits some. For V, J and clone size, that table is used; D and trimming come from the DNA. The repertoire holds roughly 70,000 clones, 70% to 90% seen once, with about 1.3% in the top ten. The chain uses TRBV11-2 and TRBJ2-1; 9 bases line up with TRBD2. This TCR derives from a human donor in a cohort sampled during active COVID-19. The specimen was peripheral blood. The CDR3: CASSHRGGDSYNEQFF. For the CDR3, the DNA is TGTGCCAGCAGCCACCGCGGGGGGGACTCCTACAATGAGCAGTTCTTC. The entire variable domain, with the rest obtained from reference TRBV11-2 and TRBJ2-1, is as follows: EAGVAQSPRYKIIEKRQSVAFWCNPISGHATLYWYQQILGQGPKLLIQFQNNGVVDDSQLPKDRFSAERLKGVDSTLKIQPAKLEDSAVYLCASSHRGGDSYNEQFFGPGTRLTVL.